Listed here are 28 T cell receptor beta chains from one sample, sequenced in a study of PD-1 blockade in classical Hodgkin lymphoma. Sequencing was performed with immunoSEQ multiplex PCR; in TCRdb, only in-frame clones are kept and a portion is missing. The sample lists over 20,000 clones; roughly four fifths were seen once. Each and every patient relapsed after autologous stem cell transplantation, and patients got differing brentuximab vedotin exposure. The source material was peripheral blood mononuclear cells (PBMCs), sampled before the second cycle of nivolumab. The receptors were sampled from a human donor with classical Hodgkin lymphoma.

The chain is built from TRBV2 and TRBJ2-7; tentatively, D is TRBD1 (8 bases). V gave up 6 bases and J gave up 6 bases, with 24 bases separating them. The CDR3 covers 16 residues. The germline V gene has CDR1 SNHLY and CDR2 FYNNEI. The CDR3 DNA follows: TGTGCCAGCAGCGGCCCCCGGTTACAGGGGGAGGGCGAGCAGTACTTC. Protein sequence: CASSGPRLQGEGEQYF.

This sequence joins TRBV5-4 and TRBJ2-1; 7 nucleotides align to TRBD2. The CDR3 runs to 15 residues. The J segment lost 3 bases and the V segment lost 0 bases, leaving 3 bases of the junction unmatched. CDR1 is SGHNT and CDR2 is YYREEE in the germline V gene (reference sequence). In DNA form, the CDR3 reads TGTGCCAGCAGCTTGGGTCTAGCGGTCTACAATGAGCAGTTCTTC. Residues: CASSLGLAVYNEQFF.

This chain uses TRBV6-1 with TRBJ2-1, with D unresolved. The CDR3 has 11 amino acids. Germline CDR1 MNHNS, CDR2 SASEGT. Trimming took 8 bases from V and 1 from J, leaving 3 bases between them. CDR3 DNA sequence: TGTGCCAGCCGGTCCTACAATGAGCAGTTCTTC. Its protein product is CASRSYNEQFF.

The chain recombines TRBV11-2 with TRBJ2-1; 7 bases are shared with TRBD2. J was trimmed by 4 bases and V by 4 bases; bases with no gene match: 10. This CDR3 comprises 16 residues. The germline CDR1 and CDR2 sequences are SGHAT and FQNNGV. In nucleotides, the CDR3 is TGTGCCAGCAGCTACGGAGCCGGGACTATTTACAATGAGCAGTTCTTC. Translation: CASSYGAGTIYNEQFF.

This rearrangement joins TRBV5-6 to TRBJ2-5; D uncertain. The V gene's germline CDR1 is SGHDT and CDR2 YYEEEE. The CDR3 extends over 13 amino acids. Trimming removed 4 bases at V and 4 bases at J, with 11 bases between. The CDR3 region has the DNA TGTGCCAGCAGCATGGTTGGCCGAGAGACCCAGTACTTC. It yields the protein CASSMVGRETQYF.

This rearrangement joins TRBV6-5 to TRBJ2-1, with 7 bases matching TRBD2. The germline V gene has CDR1 MNHEY and CDR2 SVGAGI. Germline trimming cut 2 bases from V and 7 bases from J; bases unmatched to any gene: 5. The CDR3 is 14 residues long. The CDR3 DNA follows: TGTGCCAGCAGTTACCAGTCGCGGGGGAATGAGCAGTTCTTC. Protein product: CASSYQSRGNEQFF.

The chain employs TRBV11-3 and TRBJ2-7; possible D gene TRBD1, 6 bases. Germline V gene data show CDR1 as SGHNT and CDR2 as YENEEA. V was cut by 5 bases and J by 2 bases, with 10 bases left in between. The CDR3 contains 13 residues. As DNA, the CDR3 is TGTGCCAGCAGCCCTGGACAGACCTACGAGCAGTACTTC. Translating gives CASSPGQTYEQYF.

The chain uses TRBV6-5 and TRBJ1-1, with D unclear. Germline-derived CDR1 and CDR2 are MNHEY and SVGAGI. The CDR3 covers 15 residues. The ends were cut back, 2 bases at V and 1 base at J, with 11 bases in the middle. The CDR3 spells CASSYEVGRNTEAFF. CDR3 in DNA: TGTGCCAGCAGTTACGAAGTAGGGAGGAACACTGAAGCTTTCTTT.

In the case of this clone: This specimen includes other DNA sequences encoding the same CDR3. The chain combines TRBV7-8 with TRBJ1-2, with a possible D match to TRBD1 (5 bases). Trimming pared 4 bases from V and 3 bases from J, leaving 18 bases between. CDR3 length equals 16 residues. Germline-derived CDR1 and CDR2 are SGHVS and FQNEAQ. The CDR3 protein is CASSSSFSGIDYGYTF. The CDR3 region has the DNA TGTGCCAGCAGCTCTTCCTTTTCAGGGATAGACTATGGCTACACCTTC. The whole variable domain, remainder taken from reference TRBV7-8 and TRBJ1-2, is GAGVSQSPRYKVAKRGQDVALRCDPISGHVSLFWYQQALGQGPEFLTYFQNEAQLDKSGLPSDRFFAERPEGSVSTLKIQRTQQEDSAVYLCASSSSFSGIDYGYTFGSGTRLTVV.

This clone has a handful of counts. The chain links TRBV15 to TRBJ2-5, with TRBD1 identical over 10 bases. Losses at the gene ends were 6 bases for V and 4 bases for J; bases not matched to a gene: 5. This CDR3 spans 14 amino acids. Germline V lookup: CDR1 LNHNV, CDR2 YYDKDF (reference sequence). The CDR3 DNA follows: TGTGCCACCAGATCCGGGGACAGGGGAGAGACCCAGTACTTC. Amino acids: CATRSGDRGETQYF.

This sequence joins TRBV30 and TRBJ2-5; D is unclear. Germline V gene data show CDR1 as GTSNPN and CDR2 as SVGIG (reference sequence). Trimming removed 3 bases from V and 0 bases from J, with 14 bases in between. CDR3 size: 15 residues. The CDR3 region has the DNA TGTGCCTGGAGGTCAACTCTGATGTACCAAGAGACCCAGTACTTC. Translating it yields CAWRSTLMYQETQYF.

The chain links TRBV15 to TRBJ2-2, with D hard to call. CDR1 LNHNV and CDR2 YYDKDF come from the germline V gene (reference sequence). The CDR3 is made up of 17 amino acids. Deletions cut 0 bases from V and 6 bases from J, with 17 bases between. As DNA, the CDR3 is TGTGCCACCAGCAGAGAAATGGTGGCTATGTTGGCCGGGGAGCTGTTTTTT. Protein: CATSREMVAMLAGELFF.

This chain links TRBV5-4 with TRBJ2-7; TRBD1 might be the D (6 bases). The germline gives CDR1 SGHNT, CDR2 YYREEE (reference sequence). The CDR3 is 15 amino acids. Trimming left V 5 bases short and J 0 bases short, with 15 bases between. The CDR3 here is CASRNRDIPSYEQYF. CDR3 nucleotides: TGTGCCAGCAGAAACCGGGACATTCCCTCCTACGAGCAGTACTTC.

The chain links TRBV10-1 to TRBJ1-1; tentative D call: TRBD1 (5 bases). This CDR3 is built from 13 residues. V lost 4 bases and J lost 4, with 10 bases in between. Looked up from germline, CDR1 is WNHNN and CDR2 is SYGVQD (reference sequence). CDR3 sequence reads: CASSVPGSTEAFF. The CDR3 coding sequence is TGCGCCAGCAGTGTCCCAGGGAGCACTGAAGCTTTCTTT.

The chain has TRBV28 and TRBJ2-7; TRBD2 might be the D (5 bases). The germline CDR1 and CDR2 sequences are MDHEN and SYDVKM. The CDR3 has 13 amino acids. V shed 3 bases and J shed 1 base, with 7 bases lying between them. CDR3 in DNA: TGTGCCAGCAGTTTGGCGGGTTCCTACGAGCAGTACTTC. Translated, it gives CASSLAGSYEQYF.

The rearrangement joins TRBV5-1 to TRBJ2-2; D might be TRBD2 (5 bases). CDR3 length: 15 amino acids. Germline values: CDR1 SGHRS, CDR2 YFSETQ. V lost 6 bases to trimming and J lost 4 bases, with 16 bases between them. The CDR3 sequence: CASTTTGYVTGELFF. CDR3 bases: TGCGCCAGCACAACAACGGGGTACGTCACCGGGGAGCTGTTTTTT.

The chain carries TRBV14 and TRBJ1-3, with D unresolved. The length of the CDR3 is 11 residues. Trimming shortened V by 6 bases and J by 4 bases, and 4 bases separated the two germline ends. Germline V gene lookup returns CDR1 SGHDN and CDR2 FVKESK. The CDR3 coding sequence is TGTGCCAGCAGAGGGGGAAACACCATATATTTT. Translated, it gives CASRGGNTIYF.

The chain links TRBV6-1 to TRBJ2-1; weak D call: TRBD1 (6 bases). The CDR3 consists of 17 residues. Germline V lookup: CDR1 MNHNS, CDR2 SASEGT. V lost 4 bases and J lost 5, with 21 bases in between. The CDR3 is CASSGLPGTRADNEQFF. The CDR3 DNA reads TGTGCCAGCAGTGGATTACCCGGGACAAGGGCCGACAATGAGCAGTTCTTC.

This chain connects TRBV19 to TRBJ1-2, with D maybe TRBD1 (5 bases). The CDR3 sequence is 13 residues long. The V end was cut by 8 bases, the J end by 4 bases, with 14 bases between. Germline V gene data show CDR1 as LNHDA and CDR2 as SQIVND (reference sequence). In nucleotides, the CDR3 is TGTGCCAGTTCCCCACCCAGGGCCTATGGCTACACCTTC. This sequence encodes CASSPPRAYGYTF.

This chain links TRBV19 with TRBJ1-1; no firm D call. V was clipped by 2 bases and J by 1 base, with 5 bases between them. From germline, CDR1 is LNHDA and CDR2 SQIVND (reference sequence). This CDR3 is built from 13 residues. The CDR3 coding sequence is TGTGCCAGTAGTATAACGGCGAACACTGAAGCTTTCTTT. Its protein product is CASSITANTEAFF.

The CDR3 loop is CASSVGQGPSSYEQYF. CDR3 nucleotides: TGTGCCAGCAGTGTCGGACAGGGGCCGAGCTCCTACGAGCAGTACTTC. The chain combines TRBV6-1 with TRBJ2-7; 9 bases match TRBD1. The length of the CDR3 is 16 residues. The V gene's germline CDR1 is MNHNS and CDR2 SASEGT. V lost 4 bases, J lost 0 bases, and 7 bases stayed unmatched.

This chain connects TRBV5-6 to TRBJ2-7; D is possibly TRBD1 (5 bases). Trimming removed 0 bases at V and 6 bases at J, with 10 bases between. Germline-derived CDR1 and CDR2 are SGHDT and YYEEEE. The CDR3 sequence is 13 residues long. CDR3 in amino acids: CASSLVGDSEQYF. The CDR3 DNA is TGTGCCAGCAGCTTGGTTGGCGACAGCGAGCAGTACTTC.

V and J are TRBV11-2 and TRBJ1-3, with TRBD1 as a possible D gene (5 bases). The CDR3 loop spans 14 amino acids. Germline loops: CDR1 SGHAT, CDR2 FQNNGV. The V end lost 5 bases, the J end lost 0 bases, and 8 bases lay between the germline ends. CDR3 region: CASSEDSSGNTIYF. The CDR3 coding sequence is TGTGCCAGCAGCGAAGACAGCTCTGGAAACACCATATATTTT.

V usage is TRBV2 and J usage is TRBJ2-1; D is unresolved. Germline assignment: CDR1 SNHLY and CDR2 FYNNEI. V was pared by 6 bases and J by 0 bases, with 21 bases between. This CDR3 region has 18 residues. In DNA, the CDR3 is TGTGCCAGCAGAGGAAGTCTCGCGTTTAAGATCTCCTACAATGAGCAGTTCTTC. The encoded protein is CASRGSLAFKISYNEQFF. Based on the CDR3 plus reference TRBV2 and TRBJ2-1, the full variable domain is EPEVTQTPSHQVTQMGQEVILRCVPISNHLYFYWYRQILGQKVEFLVSFYNNEISEKSEIFDDQFSVERPDGSNFTLKIRSTKLEDSAMYFCASRGSLAFKISYNEQFFGPGTRLTVL.

The gene calls are TRBV5-4 and TRBJ2-5, with D uncertain. CDR3 length: 14 residues. Germline CDR1 and CDR2: SGHNT and YYREEE (reference sequence). V was pared by 0 bases and J by 2 bases, with 8 bases between. CDR3 nucleotide sequence: TGTGCCAGCAGCTTGGACAGCTATCAAGAGACCCAGTACTTC. This encodes CASSLDSYQETQYF. Full variable domain (outside the CDR3, taken from reference TRBV5-4 and TRBJ2-5): ETGVTQSPTHLIKTRGQQVTLRCSSQSGHNTVSWYQQALGQGPQFIFQYYREEENGRGNFPPRFSGLQFPNYSSELNVNALELDDSALYLCASSLDSYQETQYFGPGTRLLVL.

This clone was observed a handful of times. The chain employs TRBV15 and TRBJ1-1; D unresolved. CDR1 is LNHNV, CDR2 YYDKDF, per germline (reference sequence). V lost 3 bases and J lost 0, with 5 bases in between. This CDR3 is 13 amino acids long. The CDR3 DNA reads TGTGCCACCAGCAGGACGATGAACACTGAAGCTTTCTTT. Amino acids: CATSRTMNTEAFF.

The CDR3 loop reads CAISAMDRGEQYF. As DNA, the CDR3 is TGTGCCATCAGTGCGATGGACAGGGGCGAGCAGTACTTC. J is TRBJ2-7 and V is TRBV10-3, with 9 nucleotides matching TRBD1. Germline V gene data show CDR1 as ENHRY and CDR2 as SYGVKD. V shed 4 bases and J 6 bases; nucleotides not matched to a gene: 4. The CDR3 length is 13 residues.

J is TRBJ2-1 and V is TRBV5-1; D remains unclear. Germline assignment: CDR1 SGHRS and CDR2 YFSETQ. The germline V and J ends were trimmed by 1 base and 8 bases, with 16 bases remaining between them. The CDR3 runs to 15 residues. Here the CDR3 DNA reads TGCGCCAGCAGCTTGTTTGGGGTCGGCGGCGATGAGCAGTTCTTC. This sequence encodes CASSLFGVGGDEQFF.